A single sample gave rise to the 20 T cell receptor beta chains below, sequenced in a study of beta chain features in type 1 diabetes. Study conclusions and caveats: Moderately but significantly shorter TCRB CDR3s were found in Type 1 diabetes patients in all four CD4+ subsets.

For these receptors, no antigen is known. Reverse transcription of all isolated RNA meant that expressed TCRB transcripts were sequenced. This table comes from immunoSEQ multiplex PCR, and its TCRdb copy is limited to in-frame clones, with some not included. The sample includes over 600,000 clones, 12% of them seen just once. The sample comprised naive CD4+ T cells from blood. All receptors come from a man in his thirties or forties with type 1 diabetes.

V and J are TRBV4-3 and TRBJ2-3; no clear D gene. The CDR3 totals 14 residues. The germline CDR1 and CDR2 sequences are LGHNA and YSLEER. Trimming took 4 bases from V and 5 from J, leaving 13 bases between them. CDR3 bases: TGCGCCAGCAGCCCGAGGTCGTTAGGAGATACGCAGTATTTT. It specifies CASSPRSLGDTQYF.

This clone was counted between two and nine times. The J gene is TRBJ1-5, the V gene TRBV7-6, with D uncertain. The CDR3 is 13 amino acids. The V gene lost 2 bases and the J gene lost 7 bases, with 9 bases spanning the gap. The germline gives CDR1 SGHVS, CDR2 FNYEAQ. CDR3 residues: CASSLNKEQPQHF. For the CDR3, the DNA is TGTGCCAGCAGCTTAAATAAAGAACAGCCCCAGCATTTT.

The chain combines TRBV7-2 with TRBJ1-5, with TRBD1 matching over 9 bases. From germline, CDR1 is SGHTA and CDR2 FQGNSA. The junction had 4 bases not matched to a gene; V was cut back by 5 bases and J by 5 bases. This CDR3 spans 14 amino acids. In DNA form, the CDR3 reads TGTGCCAGCAGCACTGGACAGGGGTATCAGCCCCAGCATTTT. Translating gives CASSTGQGYQPQHF.

This clone was detected only a few times. This chain uses TRBV9 with TRBJ2-2; possible D gene TRBD2, 5 bases. The ends were cut back, 3 bases at V and 6 bases at J, with 21 bases in the middle. The V gene's germline CDR1 is SGDLS and CDR2 YYNGEE. The CDR3 covers 17 residues. CDR3 coding DNA: TGTGCCAGCAGCGGAGCTGACGGGGTCGAGGTAGCCGGGGAGCTGTTTTTT. Protein sequence: CASSGADGVEVAGELFF.

The chain combines TRBV18 with TRBJ2-1; the D is unclear. The CDR3 has 13 amino acids. V was shortened by 10 bases and J by 0 bases, with 10 bases between the two germline ends. CDR1 is KGHSH and CDR2 is LQKENI in the germline V gene. CDR3: CATQLSSYNEQFF. The DNA of the CDR3 is TGTGCCACCCAGCTCAGCTCCTACAATGAGCAGTTCTTC. Supplemented by reference TRBV18 and TRBJ2-1, the full variable domain reads NAGVMQNPRHLVRRRGQEARLRCSPMKGHSHVYWYRQLPEEGLKFMVYLQKENIIDESGMPKERFSAEFPKEGPSILRIQQVVRGDSAAYFCATQLSSYNEQFFGPGTRLTVL.

This clone was detected a few times. J is TRBJ2-3 and V is TRBV7-2, with unresolved D. V lost 2 bases and J 0 bases, leaving 15 bases between the germline ends. CDR3 length equals 17 residues. Per the germline V gene, CDR1 is SGHTA and CDR2 is FQGNSA. This chain's CDR3 is CASSLRYTVASTDTQYF. In DNA, the CDR3 is TGTGCCAGCAGCTTAAGGTATACTGTAGCTAGCACAGATACGCAGTATTTT.

The chain is built from TRBV15 and TRBJ2-3, with D maybe TRBD2 (6 bases). Trimming took 0 bases from V and 5 from J, leaving 9 bases between them. Germline lookup yields CDR1 LNHNV and CDR2 YYDKDF (reference sequence). The CDR3 is made up of 14 amino acids. CDR3 sequence: CATSRDIGGDTQYF. The CDR3 coding sequence is TGTGCCACCAGCAGAGATATCGGGGGAGATACGCAGTATTTT.

This clone has more than one count but fewer than ten. The chain has TRBV5-1 and TRBJ1-1, with a tentative D call TRBD1 (5 bases). Germline assignment: CDR1 SGHRS and CDR2 YFSETQ. The CDR3 extends over 13 amino acids. V was clipped by 1 base and J by 4 bases, with 8 bases between them. The DNA for the CDR3 is TGCGCCAGCAGCTTGTTTGGGGGCACTGAAGCTTTCTTT. Amino acid sequence: CASSLFGGTEAFF.

This clone was picked up a small number of times. The chain joins TRBV5-1 to TRBJ1-4; D is uncertain. V gave up 5 bases and J gave up 0 bases, with 5 bases separating them. The CDR3 contains 13 residues. In germline, CDR1 is SGHRS, CDR2 YFSETQ. The CDR3 DNA reads TGCGCCAGCAGGCCCGCAACTAATGAAAAACTGTTTTTT. Translation gives CASRPATNEKLFF.

This clone has more than one count but fewer than ten. Other nucleotide sequences from this sample produce the same CDR3. V usage is TRBV7-9 and J usage is TRBJ1-1; D call uncertain. Trimming removed 1 base from V and 1 base from J, with 4 bases in between. CDR1 is SEHNR and CDR2 is FQNEAQ in the germline V gene (reference sequence). The CDR3 has 13 amino acids. CDR3 DNA sequence: TGTGCCAGCAGCTTAGGGACGAACACTGAAGCTTTCTTT. Amino acid sequence: CASSLGTNTEAFF.

The rearrangement joins TRBV29-1 to TRBJ1-2, with no clear D. Germline values: CDR1 SQVTM, CDR2 ANQGSEA. CDR3 length equals 13 residues. Trimming shortened V by 5 bases and J by 3 bases, and 13 bases separated the two germline ends. CDR3 DNA sequence: TGCAGCGTTTTAAGGGTAGGAGACTATGGCTACACCTTC. It specifies CSVLRVGDYGYTF.

The sample holds a few counts of this clone. The V and J genes are TRBV7-2 and TRBJ2-1; no firm D call. V shed 2 bases and J shed 3 bases, with 5 bases lying between them. Germline assignment: CDR1 SGHTA and CDR2 FQGNSA. The length of the CDR3 is 13 residues. CDR3 in DNA: TGTGCCAGCAGCTTATGGGTCTACAATGAGCAGTTCTTC. This encodes CASSLWVYNEQFF.

This clone was seen a few times. The chain is built from TRBV7-3 and TRBJ2-2; D may be TRBD2 (6 bases). Looked up from germline, CDR1 is SGHTA and CDR2 is FQGTGA. This CDR3 spans 14 amino acids. The V gene lost 8 bases and the J gene lost 2 bases, with 12 bases spanning the gap. The CDR3 nucleotides read TGTGCCAGCGCGTTCGGGGGAAACACCGGGGAGCTGTTTTTT. As protein: CASAFGGNTGELFF.

V usage is TRBV11-2 and J usage is TRBJ2-1; D possibly corresponds to TRBD1 (6 bases). Per the germline V gene, CDR1 is SGHAT and CDR2 is FQNNGV. The V and J ends lost 2 bases and 8 bases respectively, with 19 bases between them. CDR3 length equals 16 residues. CDR3 sequence (DNA): TGTGCCAGCAGCTTAAGTCAGGGGATGGCCCCTTATGAGCAGTTCTTC. It translates to CASSLSQGMAPYEQFF.

This chain connects TRBV28 to TRBJ2-5; 7 positions agree with TRBD1. The germline V gene has CDR1 MDHEN and CDR2 SYDVKM. Trimming at V came to 6 bases and at J to 6 bases, leaving 10 bases not matched to a gene. The CDR3 is 14 residues long. CDR3 amino acids: CASSPGTVPKTQYF. CDR3 coding DNA: TGTGCCAGCAGCCCCGGGACAGTCCCAAAGACCCAGTACTTC.

This clone turned up a few times. V is TRBV29-1 and J is TRBJ2-3; either TRBD1 or TRBD2 may supply D (6 bases each). The V and J ends lost 5 bases and 4 bases respectively, with 16 bases between them. Germline CDR1 and CDR2: SQVTM and ANQGSEA. The CDR3 length is 14 residues. CDR3 sequence (DNA): TGCAGCGTTTTCCCGGGGGCTGGGGCAGATACGCAGTATTTT. Translated: CSVFPGAGADTQYF.

This clone occurred a few times. The V gene is TRBV15, the J gene TRBJ2-1, with 12 bases identical to TRBD1. Per germline, CDR1 LNHNV and CDR2 YYDKDF (reference sequence). Trimming took 3 bases from V and 7 from J; bases not matched to a gene: 10. The CDR3 is 17 residues long. CDR3 bases: TGTGCCACCAGCAGGGGAACGGGACAGGGGGCCGGGAATGAGCAGTTCTTC. Translated: CATSRGTGQGAGNEQFF.

This clone has just a few counts. This chain's CDR3 is CASSLSTMVYEQYF. CDR3 nucleotide sequence: TGTGCCAGCAGCTTGTCTACGATGGTCTACGAGCAGTACTTC. The chain links TRBV11-3 to TRBJ2-7, with D uncertain. In germline, CDR1 is SGHNT, CDR2 YENEEA. The CDR3 is 14 residues long. With 3 bases removed from V and 3 bases from J, the gap between germline ends came to 12 bases.

The gene calls are TRBV29-1 and TRBJ2-5; 9 bases align to TRBD1. The length of the CDR3 is 13 residues. The germline CDR1 and CDR2 sequences are SQVTM and ANQGSEA. V trimming: 7 bases; J trimming: 2 bases; junction bases outside the gene matches: 5. In DNA form, the CDR3 reads TGCAGCGCCGACAGGGGGAATCAAGAGACCCAGTACTTC. Translated, it gives CSADRGNQETQYF.

The rearrangement links TRBV7-9 to TRBJ1-2; D might be TRBD1 (6 bases). CDR3 length: 15 amino acids. The ends were cut back, 0 bases at V and 2 bases at J, with 10 bases in the middle. Germline V CDR1 and CDR2: SEHNR, FQNEAQ (reference sequence). The CDR3 here is CASSLAQGVNYGYTF. CDR3 sequence (DNA): TGTGCCAGCAGCTTAGCACAGGGTGTGAACTATGGCTACACCTTC.